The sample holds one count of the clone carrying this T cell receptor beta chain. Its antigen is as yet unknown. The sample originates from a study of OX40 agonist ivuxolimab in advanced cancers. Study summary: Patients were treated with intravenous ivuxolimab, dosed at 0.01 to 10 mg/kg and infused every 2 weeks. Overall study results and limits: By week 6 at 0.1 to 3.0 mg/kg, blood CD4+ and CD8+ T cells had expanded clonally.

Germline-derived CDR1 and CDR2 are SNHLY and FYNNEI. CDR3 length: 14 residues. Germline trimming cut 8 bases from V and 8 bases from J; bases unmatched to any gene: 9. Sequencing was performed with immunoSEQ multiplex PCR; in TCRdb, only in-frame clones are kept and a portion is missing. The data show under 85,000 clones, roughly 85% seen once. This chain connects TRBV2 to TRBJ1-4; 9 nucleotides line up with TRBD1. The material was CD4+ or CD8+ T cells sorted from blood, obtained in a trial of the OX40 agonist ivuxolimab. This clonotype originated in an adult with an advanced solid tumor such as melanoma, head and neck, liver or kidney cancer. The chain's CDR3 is CASGPTGGREKLFF. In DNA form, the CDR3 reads TGTGCCAGCGGCCCGACAGGGGGAAGGGAAAAACTGTTTTTT.